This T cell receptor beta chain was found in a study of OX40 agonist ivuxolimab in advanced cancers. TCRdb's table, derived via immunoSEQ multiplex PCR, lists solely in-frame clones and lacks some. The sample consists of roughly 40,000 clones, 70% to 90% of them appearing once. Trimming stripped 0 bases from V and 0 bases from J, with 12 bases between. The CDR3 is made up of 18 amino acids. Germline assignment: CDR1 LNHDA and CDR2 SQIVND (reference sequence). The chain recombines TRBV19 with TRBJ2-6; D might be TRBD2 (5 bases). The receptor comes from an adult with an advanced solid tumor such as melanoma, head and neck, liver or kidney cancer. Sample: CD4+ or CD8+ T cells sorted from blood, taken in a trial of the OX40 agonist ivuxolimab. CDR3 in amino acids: CASSIDREGISGANVLTF. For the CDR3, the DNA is TGTGCCAGTAGTATAGATCGGGAAGGGATCTCTGGGGCCAACGTCCTGACTTTC.